Listed below are T cell receptor beta chains from one sample, sequenced in a study of brain T cells in children with intractable seizures. Some clones are missing from TCRdb's copy, which holds only in-frame ones; the method was immunoSEQ multiplex PCR. The data show around 340,000 clones, roughly 93% seen once. The source was peripheral blood, collected roughly 5 months after surgery. The receptors derive from a boy under two years old with tuberous sclerosis and intractable seizures. Both conserved end residues are part of each CDR3. Size tells how often a clone was seen (once, few, many) or the class of an expanded clone, and some rows leave it out.

j_gene,v_gene,abundance,CDR3aa
TRBJ2-3,TRBV10-3,-,CAISARETSGGTGGDTQYF
TRBJ2-7,TRBV7-2,-,CASSTPGTSRRYEQYF
TRBJ2-2,TRBV13,-,CASTPWGSGELFF
TRBJ1-1,TRBV13,-,CASSLVYTEAFF
TRBJ2-1,TRBV2,-,CASSEYEGSRESSYNEQFF
TRBJ2-5,TRBV13,-,CASSSGYGTQETQYF
TRBJ1-6,TRBV25-1,-,CASSELTQGRSPLHF
TRBJ1-6,TRBV6-4,-,CASSDSGRKNSPLHF
TRBJ2-5,TRBV5-6,-,CASSLQTSGSSGETQYF
TRBJ2-7,TRBV25-1,-,CASRLTGAYEQYF
TRBJ1-2,TRBV7-9,-,CASSLEEDGFYGYTF
TRBJ2-7,TRBV12-3/TRBV12-4,-,CASSLKGSYEQYF
TRBJ1-3,TRBV7-6,-,CASSLGAAGRENTIYF
TRBJ1-5,TRBV10-3,-,CAISESGDRGVEAQHF
TRBJ2-7,TRBV3-1/TRBV3-2,-,CASSLPSAAEQYF
TRBJ2-7,TRBV20-1,few,CSAQVGYEQYF
TRBJ1-1,TRBV12-5,-,CASGISQNTEAFF
TRBJ2-1,TRBV24-1,-,CATGQSFNEQFF
TRBJ1-1,TRBV3-1/TRBV3-2,-,CASTQRGNTEAFF
TRBJ2-3,TRBV5-1,-,CASSLGSGGSYTDTQYF
TRBJ2-3,TRBV6-1,-,CASSDVDSTDTQYF
TRBJ2-1,TRBV7-9,-,CANRLAGADNEQFF
TRBJ2-2,TRBV4-1,-,CASSLPGAWNTGELFF
TRBJ2-3,TRBV9,-,CASSVKTSGGTDTQYF
TRBJ2-3,TRBV5-4,-,CASSSYPDTQYF
TRBJ1-1,TRBV5-1,once,CASSLETGSNTEAFF
TRBJ2-1,TRBV19,-,CASSRGESYNEQFF
TRBJ1-2,TRBV30,-,CAWDQGAQGYTF
TRBJ2-2,TRBV18,-,CASSTLGVFPNTGELFF
TRBJ2-7,TRBV9,-,CASSATSGGYEQYF
TRBJ1-1,TRBV27,-,CASSPIGGVNTEAFF
TRBJ2-2,TRBV19,once,CASRRGQVVRGTGELFF
TRBJ2-5,TRBV6-6,-,CASSSYQETQYF
TRBJ1-1,TRBV12-3/TRBV12-4,-,CASSLGYGEAFF
TRBJ1-2,TRBV4-2,-,CASSQAVDTGYPYYGYTF
TRBJ1-1,TRBV29-1,few,CSVDKNTEAFF
TRBJ2-1,TRBV6-1,-,CASSVGGRSSYNEQFF
TRBJ1-5,TRBV5-6,-,CASSRNYRGAHQPQHF
TRBJ2-3,TRBV30,-,CAWSVGAGDTQYF
TRBJ2-3,TRBV3-1/TRBV3-2,-,CASSRERDTQYF
TRBJ2-6,TRBV4-1,-,CASSQGVSGANVLTF
TRBJ2-7,TRBV20-1,-,CSASLGQVAYEQYF
TRBJ1-1,TRBV5-6,-,CASSLFTEGAFF
TRBJ2-3,TRBV19,-,CASSMMTGTLRTDTQYF
TRBJ2-7,TRBV5-1,-,CASSWELLAGGLHEQYF
TRBJ2-5,TRBV5-5,-,CASSLVPERGETQYF
TRBJ1-4,TRBV20-1,-,CSASHRQETTNEKLFF
TRBJ2-3,TRBV6-5,once,CASSAVPGGRDTQYF
TRBJ2-7,TRBV30,-,CAWSGLTSGRAVYEQYF
TRBJ1-2,TRBV6-1,-,CASSDISGQGWFGYTF
TRBJ1-3,TRBV5-6,-,CASSITGQGAKGSGNTIYF
TRBJ1-6,TRBV9,-,CASSVRDSQTSSPLHF
TRBJ1-2,TRBV10-3,-,CAISESEANYGYTF
TRBJ2-1,TRBV4-1,-,CASSQPLRDPYNEQFF